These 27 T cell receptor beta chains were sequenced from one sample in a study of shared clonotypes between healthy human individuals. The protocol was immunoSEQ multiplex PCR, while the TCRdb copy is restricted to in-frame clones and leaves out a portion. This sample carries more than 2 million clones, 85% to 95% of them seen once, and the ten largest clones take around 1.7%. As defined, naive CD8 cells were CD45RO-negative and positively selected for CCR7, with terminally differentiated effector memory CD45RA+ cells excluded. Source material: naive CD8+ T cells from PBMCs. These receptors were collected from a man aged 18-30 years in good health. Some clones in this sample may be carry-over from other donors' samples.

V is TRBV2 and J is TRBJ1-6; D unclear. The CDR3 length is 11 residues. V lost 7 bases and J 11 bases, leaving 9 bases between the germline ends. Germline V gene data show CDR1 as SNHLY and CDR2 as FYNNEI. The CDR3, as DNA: TGTGCCAGCAAAATGTTGGCACCCCTCCACTTT. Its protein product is CASKMLAPLHF.

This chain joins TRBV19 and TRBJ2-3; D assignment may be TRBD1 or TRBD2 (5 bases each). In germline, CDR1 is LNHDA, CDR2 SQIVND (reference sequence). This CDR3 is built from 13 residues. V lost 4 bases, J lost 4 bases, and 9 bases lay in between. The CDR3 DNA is TGTGCCAGTAGTAGCCGGGACGCAGATACGCAGTATTTT. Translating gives CASSSRDADTQYF.

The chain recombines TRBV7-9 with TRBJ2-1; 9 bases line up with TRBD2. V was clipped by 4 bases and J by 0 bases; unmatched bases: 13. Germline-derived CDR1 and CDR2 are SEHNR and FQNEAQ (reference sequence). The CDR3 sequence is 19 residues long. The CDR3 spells CASSSHLVTSGYSYNEQFF. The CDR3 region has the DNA TGTGCCAGCAGCTCCCATCTGGTGACTAGCGGATACTCCTACAATGAGCAGTTCTTC.

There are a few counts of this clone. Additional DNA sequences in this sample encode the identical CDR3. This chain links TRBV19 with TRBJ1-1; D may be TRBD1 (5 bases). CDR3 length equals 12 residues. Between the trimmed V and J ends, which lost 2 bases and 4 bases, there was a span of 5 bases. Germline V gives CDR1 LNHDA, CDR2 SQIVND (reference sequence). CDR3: CASSIRGTEAFF. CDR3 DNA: TGTGCCAGTAGTATAAGGGGCACTGAAGCTTTCTTT.

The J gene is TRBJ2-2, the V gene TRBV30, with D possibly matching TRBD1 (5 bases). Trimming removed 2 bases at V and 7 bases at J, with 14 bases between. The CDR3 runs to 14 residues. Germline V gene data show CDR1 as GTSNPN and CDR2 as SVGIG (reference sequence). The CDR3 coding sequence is TGTGCCTGGAGTCGGGCAGGGCCGGGCGGGGAGCTGTTTTTT. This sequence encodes CAWSRAGPGGELFF.

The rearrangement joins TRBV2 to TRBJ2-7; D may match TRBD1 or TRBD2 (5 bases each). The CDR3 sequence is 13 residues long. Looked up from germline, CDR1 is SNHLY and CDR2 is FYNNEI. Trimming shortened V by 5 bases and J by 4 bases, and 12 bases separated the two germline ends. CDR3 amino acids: CASSPPGRYEQYF. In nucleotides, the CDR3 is TGTGCCAGCAGTCCCCCGGGACGATACGAGCAGTACTTC. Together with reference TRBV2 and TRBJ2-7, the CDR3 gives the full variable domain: EPEVTQTPSHQVTQMGQEVILRCVPISNHLYFYWYRQILGQKVEFLVSFYNNEISEKSEIFDDQFSVERPDGSNFTLKIRSTKLEDSAMYFCASSPPGRYEQYFGPGTRLTVT.

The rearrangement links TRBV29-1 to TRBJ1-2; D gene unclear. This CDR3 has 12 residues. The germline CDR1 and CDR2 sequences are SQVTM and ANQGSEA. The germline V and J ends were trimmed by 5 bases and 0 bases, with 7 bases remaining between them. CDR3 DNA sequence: TGCAGCGTTCCCAGATCTAACTATGGCTACACCTTC. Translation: CSVPRSNYGYTF.

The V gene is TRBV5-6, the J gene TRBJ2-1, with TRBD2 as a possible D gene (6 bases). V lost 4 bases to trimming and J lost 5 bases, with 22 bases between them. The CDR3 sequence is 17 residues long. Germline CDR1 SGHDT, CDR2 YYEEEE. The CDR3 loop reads CASSTSTSPGVDNEQFF. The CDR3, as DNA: TGTGCCAGCAGCACCTCGACTAGTCCAGGTGTCGACAATGAGCAGTTCTTC.

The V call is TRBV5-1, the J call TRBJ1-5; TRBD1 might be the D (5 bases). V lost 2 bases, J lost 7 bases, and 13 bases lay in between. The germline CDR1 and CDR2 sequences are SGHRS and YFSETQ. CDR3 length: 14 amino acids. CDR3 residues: CASSLGGGEQPQHF. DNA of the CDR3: TGCGCCAGCAGCTTAGGCGGGGGTGAGCAGCCCCAGCATTTT.

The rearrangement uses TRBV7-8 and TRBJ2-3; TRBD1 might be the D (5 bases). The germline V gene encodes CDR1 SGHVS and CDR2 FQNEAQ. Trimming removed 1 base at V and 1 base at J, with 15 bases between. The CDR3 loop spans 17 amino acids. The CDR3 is CASSLELRQSGTDTQYF. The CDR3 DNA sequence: TGTGCCAGCAGCTTAGAGTTAAGACAGTCGGGCACAGATACGCAGTATTTT.

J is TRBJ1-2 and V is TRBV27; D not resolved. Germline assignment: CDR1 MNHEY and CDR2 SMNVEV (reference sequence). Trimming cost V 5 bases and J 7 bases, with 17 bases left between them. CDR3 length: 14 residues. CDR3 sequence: CASSRALPLSGYTF. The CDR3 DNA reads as TGTGCCAGCAGTCGGGCCCTGCCGCTGAGTGGCTACACCTTC.

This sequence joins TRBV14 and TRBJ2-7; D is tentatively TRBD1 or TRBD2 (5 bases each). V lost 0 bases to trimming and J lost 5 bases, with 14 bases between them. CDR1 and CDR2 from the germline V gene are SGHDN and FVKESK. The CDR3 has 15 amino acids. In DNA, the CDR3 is TGTGCCAGCAGCCAAGACTACGGGGCAGGCAACGAGCAGTACTTC. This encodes CASSQDYGAGNEQYF.

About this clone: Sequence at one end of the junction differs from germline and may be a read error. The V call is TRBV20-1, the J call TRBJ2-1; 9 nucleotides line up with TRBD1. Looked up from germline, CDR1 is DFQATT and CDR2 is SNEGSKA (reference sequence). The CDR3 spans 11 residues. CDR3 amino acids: CSARAGQGLVF. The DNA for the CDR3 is TGCAGTGCTAGAGCCGGACAGGGGTTGGTCTTC.

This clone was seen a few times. CDR3 in amino acids: CAVRDTEAFF. The CDR3 region has the DNA TGTGCGGTACGGGACACTGAAGCTTTCTTT. The chain links TRBV5-4 to TRBJ1-1; D unresolved. Per germline, CDR1 SGHNT and CDR2 YYREEE (reference sequence). The CDR3 runs 10 residues. The entire variable domain, with the rest obtained from reference TRBV5-4 and TRBJ1-1, is as follows: ETGVTQSPTHLIKTRGQQVTLRCSSQSGHNTVSWYQQALGQGPQFIFQYYREEENGRGNFPPRFSGLQFPNYSSELNVNALELDDSALYLCAVRDTEAFFGQGTRLTVV.

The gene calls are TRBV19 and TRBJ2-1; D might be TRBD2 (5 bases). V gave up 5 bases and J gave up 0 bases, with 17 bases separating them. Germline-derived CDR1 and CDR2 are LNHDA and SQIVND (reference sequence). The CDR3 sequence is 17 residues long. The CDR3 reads CASSLLSGPSSYNEQFF. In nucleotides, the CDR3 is TGTGCCAGTAGTTTATTAAGCGGCCCAAGCTCCTACAATGAGCAGTTCTTC.

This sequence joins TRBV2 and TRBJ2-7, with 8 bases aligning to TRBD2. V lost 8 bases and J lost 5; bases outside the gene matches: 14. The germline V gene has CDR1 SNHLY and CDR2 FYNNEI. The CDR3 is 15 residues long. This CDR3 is CASSRGLDWTDEQYF. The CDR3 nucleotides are TGTGCCAGCTCGAGGGGACTAGATTGGACCGACGAGCAGTACTTC.

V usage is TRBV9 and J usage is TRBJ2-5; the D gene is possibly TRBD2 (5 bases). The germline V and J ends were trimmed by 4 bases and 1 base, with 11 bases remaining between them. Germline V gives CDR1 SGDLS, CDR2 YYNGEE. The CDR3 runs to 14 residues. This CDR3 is CASSYAGVQETQYF. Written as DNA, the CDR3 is TGTGCCAGCAGCTACGCCGGGGTCCAAGAGACCCAGTACTTC.

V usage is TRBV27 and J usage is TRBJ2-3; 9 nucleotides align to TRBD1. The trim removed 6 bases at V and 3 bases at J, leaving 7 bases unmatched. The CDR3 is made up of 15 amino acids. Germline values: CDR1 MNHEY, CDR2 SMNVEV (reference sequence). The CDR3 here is CASRSRDRVTDTQYF. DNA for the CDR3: TGTGCCAGCAGAAGCCGGGACAGGGTAACAGATACGCAGTATTTT.

DNA of the CDR3: TGTGCCTGGAAGATTAGCGGGAGCAATGAGCAGTTCTTC. The encoded protein is CAWKISGSNEQFF. The chain is built from TRBV30 and TRBJ2-1, with 9 bases aligning to TRBD2. J was trimmed by 6 bases and V by 4 bases; bases with no gene match: 4. CDR3 size: 13 residues. Germline V gives CDR1 GTSNPN, CDR2 SVGIG (reference sequence). Complete variable domain (other parts from reference TRBV30 and TRBJ2-1): SQTIHQWPATLVQPVGSPLSLECTVEGTSNPNLYWYRQAAGRGLQLLFYSVGIGQISSEVPQNLSASRPQDRQFILSSKKLLLSDSGFYLCAWKISGSNEQFFGPGTRLTVL.

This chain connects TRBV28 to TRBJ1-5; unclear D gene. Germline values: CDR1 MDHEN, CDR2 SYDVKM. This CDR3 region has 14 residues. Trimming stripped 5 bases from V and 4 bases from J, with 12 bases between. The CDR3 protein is CASSPHILNQPQHF. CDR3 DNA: TGTGCCAGCAGTCCCCACATACTGAATCAGCCCCAGCATTTT.

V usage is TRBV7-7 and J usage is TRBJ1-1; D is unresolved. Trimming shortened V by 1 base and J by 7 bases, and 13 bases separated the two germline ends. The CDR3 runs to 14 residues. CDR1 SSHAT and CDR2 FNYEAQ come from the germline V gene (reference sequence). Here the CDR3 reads CASSLGGRNDEAFF. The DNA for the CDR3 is TGTGCCAGCAGCTTAGGAGGCAGGAATGATGAAGCTTTCTTT.

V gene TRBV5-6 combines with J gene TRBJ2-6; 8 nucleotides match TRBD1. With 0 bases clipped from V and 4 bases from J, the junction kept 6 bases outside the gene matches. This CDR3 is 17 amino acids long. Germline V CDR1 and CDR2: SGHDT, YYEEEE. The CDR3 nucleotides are TGTGCCAGCAGCTTGGGGAACAGGGGGTCGGGGGCCAACGTCCTGACTTTC. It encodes CASSLGNRGSGANVLTF.

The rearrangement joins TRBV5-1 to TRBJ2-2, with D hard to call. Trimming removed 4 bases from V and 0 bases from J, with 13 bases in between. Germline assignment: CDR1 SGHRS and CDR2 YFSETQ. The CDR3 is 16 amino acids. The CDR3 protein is CASSPPAAPNTGELFF. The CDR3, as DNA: TGCGCCAGCAGCCCCCCTGCGGCCCCGAACACCGGGGAGCTGTTTTTT.

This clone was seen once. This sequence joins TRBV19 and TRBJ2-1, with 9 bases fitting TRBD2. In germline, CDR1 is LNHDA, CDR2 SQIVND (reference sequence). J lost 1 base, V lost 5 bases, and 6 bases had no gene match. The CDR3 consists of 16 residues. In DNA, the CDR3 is TGTGCCAGTAGTCCGGTGACTAGCGGTTCCTACAATGAGCAGTTCTTC. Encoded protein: CASSPVTSGSYNEQFF.

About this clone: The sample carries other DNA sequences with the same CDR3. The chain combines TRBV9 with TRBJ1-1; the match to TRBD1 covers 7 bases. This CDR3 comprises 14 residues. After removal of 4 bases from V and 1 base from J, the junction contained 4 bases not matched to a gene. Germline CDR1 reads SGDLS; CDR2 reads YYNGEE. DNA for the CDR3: TGTGCCAGCAGCCCCCGGACAGGGAACACTGAAGCTTTCTTT. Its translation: CASSPRTGNTEAFF.

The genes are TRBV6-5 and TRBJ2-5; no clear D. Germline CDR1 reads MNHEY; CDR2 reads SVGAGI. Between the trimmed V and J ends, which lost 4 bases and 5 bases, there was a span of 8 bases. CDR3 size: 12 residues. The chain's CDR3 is CASSLDGETQYF. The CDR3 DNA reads TGTGCCAGCAGTTTAGATGGCGAGACCCAGTACTTC.

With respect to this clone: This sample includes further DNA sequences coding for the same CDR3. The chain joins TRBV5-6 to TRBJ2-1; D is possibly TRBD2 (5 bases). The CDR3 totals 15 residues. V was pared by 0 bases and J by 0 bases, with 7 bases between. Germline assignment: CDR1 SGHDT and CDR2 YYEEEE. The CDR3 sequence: CASSLGESSYNEQFF. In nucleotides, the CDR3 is TGTGCCAGCAGCTTGGGGGAGAGCTCCTACAATGAGCAGTTCTTC.